This TCR beta chain was obtained from a study of T cells after yellow fever vaccination (dated by TCRdb to about 2019). With regard to the full study: The SMART-Seq v4 Ultra Low Input RNA kit was used to prepare libraries from fractions with low cell numbers. Bulk TCR alpha and beta repertoires were sequenced longitudinally to track T-cell clones before and after primary and booster YFV17D yellow fever vaccination. Two healthy male donors, one aged 18 to 30 and one aged 30 to 40 years, made up the cohort. Bulk PBMC replicates and cell subsets were isolated from blood drawn at multiple timepoints before and after both primary and secondary immunization. Summary of the overall study and its limitations: The study included only a couple of donors, which limits how far the findings can be generalized. Compared with the primary T-cell response, the secondary T-cell response was faster but weaker, reaching its peak on day 5 rather than on day 15. Computational filtering was required because FACS-sorted repertoires could contain abundant contaminating clonotypes from the bulk population. A small fraction of clonotypes showed up in both the CD4 and CD8 compartments, probably as a result of convergent recombination. After the booster, most clones that had expanded after primary vaccination were detected again (around 97% of CD4 and over 75% of CD8), suggesting broad maintenance of memory.

TCRdb lists the instrument as Illumina NovaSeq 6000. TCR cDNA was synthesized by 5'RACE template switching, through which a universal primer site and unique molecular identifiers were introduced. cDNA synthesis was primed from both the TCR alpha and TCR beta constant segments. Library amplification used two PCR steps, and the second PCR step added sample barcodes and sequencing adapters. Sequencing of libraries was done on Illumina HiSeq 2500 (2x100 bp) or NovaSeq (2x150 bp). Concerning the study's data processing: MIGEC was used to demultiplex reads and collapse the reads into UMI consensus sequences, and MiXCR was used for V(D)J alignment. Clonotypes responding to the vaccine were identified with edgeR on replicate PBMC samples, with the criteria of FDR below 0.01 and a log2 fold change above 5 up to day 15. CD4 or CD8 identity was assigned to each bulk clonotype according to whether the clonotype was present at higher abundance in the sequenced CD4 repertoire or the sequenced CD8 repertoire. TCRdb reprocessing: public reads trimmed at Q25 with fastp, clones called with MiXCR, in-frame beta chains kept. Rows are unified per CDR3 protein, each entry keeping the most common DNA and genes. The V and J calls were not made by the authors but by TCRdb's processing. Across this sample there are 200,000 to 250,000 distinct CDR3 sequences, with 3% to 4% seen only once. 3.2% of the sample belongs to the ten largest clones.

The sample holds many counts of this clonotype. It has no known antigen specificity. Per-base qualities were not stored, and no clone one base away is much larger. V and J lose 0 bases and 6 bases, and a span of 9 bases separates them. Spanning cysteine to phenylalanine, the CDR3 consists of 14 amino acids. The kept DNA is CDR3 alone, 42 bases in frame from the first base. CDR1 WSHSY and CDR2 SAAADI were looked up in the germline V gene. What the treatment or condition label conveys for this sample: live attenuated yellow fever vaccine strain. PBMCs were isolated from peripheral blood using a standard Ficoll-Paque protocol. Dynabeads CD4 and CD8 positive selection kits were used to isolate the CD4 and CD8 T-cell fractions. RNA was extracted with TriZol from bulk PBMCs, CD4 and CD8 fractions, and dextramer-positive and dextramer-negative fractions.

The sequence links TRBV10-2 to TRBJ1-5; no D gene call is confident. The source of this sequence is a man aged 18 to 30 who received the YFV17D yellow fever vaccine. The source was CD4+ T cells sorted from PBMCs, collected 10 days after the yellow fever booster vaccination. The nucleotides read TGCGCCAGCAGTGAGTCCGATTGGGGTCAGCCCCAGCATTTT. Translated, it reads CASSESDWGQPQHF.